This T cell receptor (beta chain) came from a study of cytomegalovirus exposure and HLA in healthy donors. The CDR3 covers 14 residues. Unmatched junction bases numbered 5, after V lost 9 bases and J lost 4 bases. Germline-derived CDR1 and CDR2 are WSHSY and SAAADI. The PCR used 60 Vbeta and 13 Jbeta primers. Authors' data handling: Later analysis identified 80 million to 85 million unique TCR beta chains, about 10 million shared. Only in-frame clones appear in the TCRdb table, and some are missing; sequencing was by immunoSEQ multiplex PCR. V, J and clone size derive from that table, while D and trimming were established from the DNA sequence. The sample has around 90,000 clones; roughly 86% are singletons. At collection, donors were nominally healthy, but unrecorded immune exposures were probable.

The chain links TRBV10-2 to TRBJ2-1, with TRBD2 matching over 11 bases. The sample was PBMCs. The receptor was derived from a man aged 25 to 45 in good health and CMV-seropositive. The CDR3 DNA follows: TGCGCCAGTCAGGGACTAGCGGATTACAATGAGCAGTTCTTC. Amino acid sequence: CASQGLADYNEQFF.